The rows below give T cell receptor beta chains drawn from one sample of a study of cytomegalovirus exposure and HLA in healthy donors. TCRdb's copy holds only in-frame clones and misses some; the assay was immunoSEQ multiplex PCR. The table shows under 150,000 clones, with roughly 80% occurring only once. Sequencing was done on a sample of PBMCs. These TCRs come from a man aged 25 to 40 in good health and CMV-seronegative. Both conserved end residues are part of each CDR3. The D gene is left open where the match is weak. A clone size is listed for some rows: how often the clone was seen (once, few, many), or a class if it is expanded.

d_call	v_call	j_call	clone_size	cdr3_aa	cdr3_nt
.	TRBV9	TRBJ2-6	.	CASSVRGDLAANVLTF	TGTGCCAGCAGCGTCAGGGGAGATCTAGCGGCCAACGTCCTGACTTTC
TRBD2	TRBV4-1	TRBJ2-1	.	CASSQTSGKANEQFF	TGCGCCAGCAGCCAGACTAGCGGGAAAGCCAATGAGCAGTTCTTC
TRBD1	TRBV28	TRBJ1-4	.	CASSILGRDSSNEKLFF	TGTGCCAGCAGTATCCTGGGCCGGGACAGCTCTAATGAAAAACTGTTTTTT
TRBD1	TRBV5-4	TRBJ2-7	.	CASSSDRGGNEQYF	TGTGCCAGCAGCTCGGACAGGGGGGGAAACGAGCAGTACTTC
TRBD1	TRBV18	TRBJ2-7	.	CASSPPDRDPYEQYF	TGTGCCAGCTCACCCCCGGACAGGGACCCCTACGAGCAGTACTTC
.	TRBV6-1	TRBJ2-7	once	CASSETRRGRDEQYF	TGTGCCAGCAGTGAAACAAGAAGGGGTCGGGACGAGCAGTACTTC
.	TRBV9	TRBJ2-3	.	CASGSGTISTDTQYF	TGTGCCAGCGGCTCCGGGACAATAAGCACAGATACGCAGTATTTT
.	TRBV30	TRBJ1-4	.	CAWSVQQGNEKLFF	TGTGCCTGGAGTGTACAACAGGGAAATGAAAAACTGTTTTTT
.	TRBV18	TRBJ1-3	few	CASSPGTSSGNTIYF	TGTGCCAGCTCACCGGGGACATCCTCTGGAAACACCATATATTTT
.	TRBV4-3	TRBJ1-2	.	CASSQEAHSTGGYTF	TGCGCCAGCAGCCAAGAGGCTCACAGCACGGGGGGCTACACCTTC
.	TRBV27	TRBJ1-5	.	CASSSGQNNQPQHF	TGTGCCAGCAGTTCCGGACAGAACAATCAGCCCCAGCATTTT
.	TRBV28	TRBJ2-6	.	CASRTDGAGANVLTF	TGTGCCAGCAGGACCGACGGGGCTGGGGCCAACGTCCTGACTTTC
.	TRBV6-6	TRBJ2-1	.	CASSRDLYNEQFF	TGTGCCAGCAGTAGGGACTTGTACAATGAGCAGTTCTTC
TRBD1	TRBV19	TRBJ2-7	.	CASSSPSRRQGSSEQYF	TGTGCCAGTTCGTCCCCTAGCAGGAGACAGGGTTCATCCGAGCAGTACTTC
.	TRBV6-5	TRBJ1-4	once	CASSYDGGKLFF	TGTGCCAGCAGTTACGACGGCGGAAAACTGTTTTTT
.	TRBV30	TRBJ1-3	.	CAWSPQLSGNTIYF	TGTGCCTGGAGTCCACAGCTCTCTGGAAACACCATATATTTT
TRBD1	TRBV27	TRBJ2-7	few	CASSTRTGKYEQYF	TGTGCCAGCAGTACAAGGACAGGGAAATACGAGCAGTACTTC
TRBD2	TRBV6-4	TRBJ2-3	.	CASSDQPGGGSTDTQYF	TGTGCCAGCAGTGACCAACCCGGGGGGGGGAGCACAGATACGCAGTATTTT
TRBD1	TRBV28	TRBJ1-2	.	CASSTTDQGGNYGYTF	TGTGCCAGCAGTACGACCGACCAGGGGGGAAACTATGGCTACACCTTC
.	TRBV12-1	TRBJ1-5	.	CASSPTPGQGSQPQHF	TGTGCCAGCAGCCCGACCCCGGGACAGGGAAGTCAGCCCCAGCATTTT
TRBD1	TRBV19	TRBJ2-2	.	CASTPPDRGNTGELFF	TGTGCCAGCACTCCCCCAGACAGGGGGAACACCGGGGAGCTGTTTTTT
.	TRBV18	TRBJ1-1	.	CASSPATVMNTEAFF	TGTGCCAGCTCACCAGCGACAGTCATGAACACTGAAGCTTTCTTT
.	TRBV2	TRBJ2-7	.	CASTLNGEQYF	TGTGCCAGCACCCTAAACGGTGAGCAGTACTTC
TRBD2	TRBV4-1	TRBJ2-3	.	CASSQGPGGERDTQYF	TGCGCCAGCAGCCAAGGGCCGGGGGGGGAGCGGGATACGCAGTATTTT
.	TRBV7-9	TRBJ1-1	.	CASRARGRDTEAFF	TGTGCCAGCAGGGCCCGAGGCCGGGACACTGAAGCTTTCTTT
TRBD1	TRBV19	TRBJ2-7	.	CASSIGTGDLGEQYF	TGTGCCAGTAGTATCGGCACAGGGGATTTAGGCGAGCAGTACTTC
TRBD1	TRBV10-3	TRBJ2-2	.	CAISALQGAGPTEELFF	TGTGCCATCAGTGCACTCCAGGGGGCGGGCCCCACCGAGGAGCTGTTTTTT
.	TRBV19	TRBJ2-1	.	CASSMDSYNEQFF	TGTGCCAGTAGTATGGACTCTTACAATGAGCAGTTCTTC
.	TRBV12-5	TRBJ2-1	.	CASGTGGISYNEQFF	TGTGCTAGTGGTACCGGAGGGATCTCCTACAATGAGCAGTTCTTC
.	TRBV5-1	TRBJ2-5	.	CASSFLARLQETQYF	TGCGCCAGCAGCTTTTTGGCACGACTCCAAGAGACCCAGTACTTC
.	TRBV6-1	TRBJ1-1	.	CASSALTVMNTEAFF	TGTGCCAGCAGCGCCCTGACAGTCATGAACACTGAAGCTTTCTTT
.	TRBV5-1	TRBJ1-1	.	CASSLAGGNTEAFF	TGCGCCAGCAGCTTGGCCGGTGGGAACACTGAAGCTTTCTTT
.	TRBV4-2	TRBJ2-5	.	CASSLTLRQVRQETQYF	TGTGCCAGCAGCCTTACTCTAAGACAGGTGCGCCAAGAGACCCAGTACTTC
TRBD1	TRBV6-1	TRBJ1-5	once	CASGKDRGINQPQHF	TGTGCCAGCGGAAAAGACAGGGGAATAAATCAGCCCCAGCATTTT
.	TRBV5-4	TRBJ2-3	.	CASSFPPDTQYF	TGTGCCAGCAGCTTCCCTCCAGATACGCAGTATTTT
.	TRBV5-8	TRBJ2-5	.	CASSLNRETQYF	TGTGCCAGCAGCCTTAACAGGGAGACCCAGTACTTC
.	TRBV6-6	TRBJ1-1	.	CASSYPLGAPGAFF	TGTGCCAGCAGTTACCCCCTGGGTGCCCCAGGAGCTTTCTTT
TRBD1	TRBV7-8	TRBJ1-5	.	CASSPRGTVNPNQPQHF	TGTGCCAGCAGCCCCCGAGGGACAGTTAATCCCAATCAGCCCCAGCATTTT
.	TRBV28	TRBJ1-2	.	CASRSSQGAGYGYTF	TGTGCCAGCAGATCCTCCCAAGGGGCCGGGTATGGCTACACCTTC
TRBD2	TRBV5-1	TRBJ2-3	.	CASSLEASGTQYF	TGCGCCAGCAGCTTGGAGGCTAGCGGTACGCAGTATTTT
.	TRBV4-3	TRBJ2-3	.	CASSQDKSTSFTDTQYF	TGCGCCAGCAGCCAAGATAAATCAACTAGTTTCACAGATACGCAGTATTTT
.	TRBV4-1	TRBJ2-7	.	CASSPDGMKQYF	TGCGCCAGCAGCCCGGACGGGATGAAGCAGTACTTC
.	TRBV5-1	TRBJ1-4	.	CASSTRLATNEKLFF	TGCGCCAGCAGCACCCGCCTAGCAACTAATGAAAAACTGTTTTTT
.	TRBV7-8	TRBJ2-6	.	CASSLWAGKTGANVLTF	TGTGCCAGCAGCTTATGGGCAGGGAAAACCGGGGCCAACGTCCTGACTTTC
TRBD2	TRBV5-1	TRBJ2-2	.	CASSLGGRGNFNTGELFF	TGCGCCAGCAGCCTCGGAGGGCGGGGGAACTTCAACACCGGGGAGCTGTTTTTT
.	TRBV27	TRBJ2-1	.	CASSFAGTAANEQFF	TGTGCCAGCAGTTTCGCGGGGACGGCGGCCAATGAGCAGTTCTTC
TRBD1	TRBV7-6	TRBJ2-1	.	CASSLWTGENEQFF	TGTGCCAGCAGCTTATGGACAGGGGAAAATGAGCAGTTCTTC